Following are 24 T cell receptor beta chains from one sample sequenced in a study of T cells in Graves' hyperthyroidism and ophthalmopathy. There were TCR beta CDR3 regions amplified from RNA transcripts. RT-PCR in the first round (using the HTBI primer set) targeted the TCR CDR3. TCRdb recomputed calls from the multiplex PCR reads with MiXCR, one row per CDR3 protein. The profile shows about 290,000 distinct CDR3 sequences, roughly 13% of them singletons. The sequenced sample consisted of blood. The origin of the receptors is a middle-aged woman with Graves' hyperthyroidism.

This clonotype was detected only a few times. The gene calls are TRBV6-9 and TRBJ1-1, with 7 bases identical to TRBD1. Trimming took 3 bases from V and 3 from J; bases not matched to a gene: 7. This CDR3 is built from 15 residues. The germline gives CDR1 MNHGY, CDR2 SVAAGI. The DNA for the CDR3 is TGTGCCAGCAGTTACGCCGGGACAGTGGACACTGAAGCTTTCTTT. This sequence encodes CASSYAGTVDTEAFF.

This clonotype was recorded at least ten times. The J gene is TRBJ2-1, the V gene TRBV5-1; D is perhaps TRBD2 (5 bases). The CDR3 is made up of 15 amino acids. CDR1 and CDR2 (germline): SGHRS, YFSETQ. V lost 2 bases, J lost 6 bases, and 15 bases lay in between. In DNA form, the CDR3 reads TGCGCCAGCAGCTTTGAAGGGAGTAAGGCCAATGAGCAGTTCTTC. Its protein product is CASSFEGSKANEQFF.

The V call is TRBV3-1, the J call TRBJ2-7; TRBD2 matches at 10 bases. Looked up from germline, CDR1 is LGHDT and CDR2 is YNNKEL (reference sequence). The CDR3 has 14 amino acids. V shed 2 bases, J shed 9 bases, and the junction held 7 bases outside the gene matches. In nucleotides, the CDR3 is TGTGCCAGCAGCCAATGGAGTAGCGGGAGGTCGCAGTACTTC. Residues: CASSQWSSGRSQYF.

DNA of the CDR3: TGTGCCAGCTCACCTACAGGGACAGGACTAGAGCAGTTCTTC. Its protein is CASSPTGTGLEQFF. The gene calls are TRBV18 and TRBJ2-1, with 8 bases matching TRBD1. Germline assignment: CDR1 KGHSH and CDR2 LQKENI. The CDR3 is made up of 14 amino acids. V trimming: 3 bases; J trimming: 10 bases; junction bases outside the gene matches: 8.

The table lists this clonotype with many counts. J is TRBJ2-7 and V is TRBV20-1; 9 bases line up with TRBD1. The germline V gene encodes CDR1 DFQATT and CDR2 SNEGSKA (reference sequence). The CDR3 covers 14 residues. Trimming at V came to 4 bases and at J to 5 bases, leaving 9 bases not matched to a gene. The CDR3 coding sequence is TGCAGTGCTACTGGGACAGGGTCTTACGACGAGCAGTACTTC. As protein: CSATGTGSYDEQYF.

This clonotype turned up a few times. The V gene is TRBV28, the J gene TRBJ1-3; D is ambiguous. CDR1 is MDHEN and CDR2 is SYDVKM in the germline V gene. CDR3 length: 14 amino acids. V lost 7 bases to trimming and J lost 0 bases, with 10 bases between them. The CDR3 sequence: CASTLPTSGNTIYF. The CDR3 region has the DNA TGTGCCAGCACCCTCCCAACCTCTGGAAACACCATATATTTT.

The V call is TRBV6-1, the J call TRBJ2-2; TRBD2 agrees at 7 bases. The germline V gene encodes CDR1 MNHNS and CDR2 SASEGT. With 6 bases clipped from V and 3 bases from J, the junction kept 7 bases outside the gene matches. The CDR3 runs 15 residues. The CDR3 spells CASSHTSDHTGELFF. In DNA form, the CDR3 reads TGTGCCAGCAGCCATACTAGCGACCACACCGGGGAGCTGTTTTTT.

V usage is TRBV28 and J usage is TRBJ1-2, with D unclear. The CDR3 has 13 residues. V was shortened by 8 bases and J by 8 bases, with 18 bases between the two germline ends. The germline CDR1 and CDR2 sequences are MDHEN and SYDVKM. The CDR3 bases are TGTGCCAGCGCCCAGGAGGGATGGAAGGGCTACACCTTC. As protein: CASAQEGWKGYTF.

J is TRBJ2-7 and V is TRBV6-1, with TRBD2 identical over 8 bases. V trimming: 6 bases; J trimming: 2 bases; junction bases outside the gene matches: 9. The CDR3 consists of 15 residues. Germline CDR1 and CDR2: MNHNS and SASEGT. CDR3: CASSESGSFPYEQYF. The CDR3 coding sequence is TGTGCCAGCAGCGAAAGCGGGAGTTTCCCCTACGAGCAGTACTTC.

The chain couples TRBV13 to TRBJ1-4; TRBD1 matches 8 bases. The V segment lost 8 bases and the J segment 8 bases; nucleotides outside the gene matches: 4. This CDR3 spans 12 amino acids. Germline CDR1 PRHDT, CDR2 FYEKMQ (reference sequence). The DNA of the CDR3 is TGTGCCAGCGGGACAGGTAGAGAAAAACTGTTTTTT. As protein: CASGTGREKLFF.

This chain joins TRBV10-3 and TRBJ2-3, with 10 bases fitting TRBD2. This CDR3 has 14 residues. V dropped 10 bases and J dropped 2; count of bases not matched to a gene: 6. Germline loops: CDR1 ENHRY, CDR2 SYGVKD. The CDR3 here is CATQLAGYTDTQYF. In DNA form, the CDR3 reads TGTGCCACCCAACTAGCGGGGTACACAGATACGCAGTATTTT.

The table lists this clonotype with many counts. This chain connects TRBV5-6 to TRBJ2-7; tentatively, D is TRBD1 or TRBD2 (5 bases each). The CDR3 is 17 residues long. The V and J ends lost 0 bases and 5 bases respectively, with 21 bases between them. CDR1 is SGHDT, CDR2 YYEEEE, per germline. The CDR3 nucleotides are TGTGCCAGCAGCTTGGGTTTTGAGGGACCCCTCGACCACGAGCAGTACTTC. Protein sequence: CASSLGFEGPLDHEQYF.

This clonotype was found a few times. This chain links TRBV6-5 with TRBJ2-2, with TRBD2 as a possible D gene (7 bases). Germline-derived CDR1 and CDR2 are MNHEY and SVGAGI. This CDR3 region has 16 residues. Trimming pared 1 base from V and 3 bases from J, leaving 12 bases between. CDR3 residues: CASSYFGGAHTGELFF. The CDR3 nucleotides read TGTGCCAGCAGTTACTTTGGGGGGGCCCACACCGGGGAGCTGTTTTTT.

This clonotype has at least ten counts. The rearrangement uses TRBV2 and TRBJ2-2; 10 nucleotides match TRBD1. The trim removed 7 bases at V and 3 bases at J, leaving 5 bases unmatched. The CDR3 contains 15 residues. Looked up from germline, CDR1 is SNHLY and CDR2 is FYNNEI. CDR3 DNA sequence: TGTGCCAGCAAGACCGGGACAGGGGACACCGGGGAGCTGTTTTTT. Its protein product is CASKTGTGDTGELFF.

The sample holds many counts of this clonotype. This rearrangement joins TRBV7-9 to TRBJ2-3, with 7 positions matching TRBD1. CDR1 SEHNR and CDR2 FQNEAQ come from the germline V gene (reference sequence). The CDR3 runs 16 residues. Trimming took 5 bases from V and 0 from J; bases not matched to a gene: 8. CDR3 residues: CASSKVGDSSTDTQYF. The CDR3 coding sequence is TGTGCCAGCAGCAAGGTGGGGGACAGCAGCACAGATACGCAGTATTTT.

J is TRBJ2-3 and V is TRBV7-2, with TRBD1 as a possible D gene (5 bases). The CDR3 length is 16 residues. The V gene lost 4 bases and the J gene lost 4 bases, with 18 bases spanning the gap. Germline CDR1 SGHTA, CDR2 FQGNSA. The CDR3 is CASSYPTESYSDTQYF. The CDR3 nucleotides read TGTGCCAGCAGCTACCCGACAGAAAGTTACTCAGATACGCAGTATTTT.

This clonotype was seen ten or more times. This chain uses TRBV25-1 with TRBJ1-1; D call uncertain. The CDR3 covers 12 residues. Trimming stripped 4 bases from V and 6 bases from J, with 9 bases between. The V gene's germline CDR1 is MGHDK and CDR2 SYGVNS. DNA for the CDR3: TGTGCCAGCAGTGCCTCCGTCTCTGAAGCTTTCTTT. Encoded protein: CASSASVSEAFF.

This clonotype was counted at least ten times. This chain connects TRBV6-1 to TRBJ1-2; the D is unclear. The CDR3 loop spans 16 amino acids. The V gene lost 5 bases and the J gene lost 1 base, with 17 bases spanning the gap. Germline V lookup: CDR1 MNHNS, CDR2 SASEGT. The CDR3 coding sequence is TGTGCCAGCAGTTCCGGCCCGGTGCGCGGTAACTATGGCTACACCTTC. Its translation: CASSSGPVRGNYGYTF.

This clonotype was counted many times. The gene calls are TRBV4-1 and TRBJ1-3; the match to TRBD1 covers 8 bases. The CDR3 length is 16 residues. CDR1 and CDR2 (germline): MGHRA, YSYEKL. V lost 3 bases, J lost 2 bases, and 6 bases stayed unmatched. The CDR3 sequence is CASSHARGLPGNTIYF. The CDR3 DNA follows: TGCGCCAGCAGCCACGCCAGGGGGCTCCCTGGAAACACCATATATTTT.

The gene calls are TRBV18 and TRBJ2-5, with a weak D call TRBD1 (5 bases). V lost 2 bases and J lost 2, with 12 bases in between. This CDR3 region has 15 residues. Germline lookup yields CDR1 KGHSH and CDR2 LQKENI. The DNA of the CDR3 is TGTGCCAGCTCACCAAGTCCCGACAGACAAGAGACCCAGTACTTC. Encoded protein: CASSPSPDRQETQYF. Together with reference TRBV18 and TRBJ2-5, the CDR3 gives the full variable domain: NAGVMQNPRHLVRRRGQEARLRCSPMKGHSHVYWYRQLPEEGLKFMVYLQKENIIDESGMPKERFSAEFPKEGPSILRIQQVVRGDSAAYFCASSPSPDRQETQYFGPGTRLLVL.

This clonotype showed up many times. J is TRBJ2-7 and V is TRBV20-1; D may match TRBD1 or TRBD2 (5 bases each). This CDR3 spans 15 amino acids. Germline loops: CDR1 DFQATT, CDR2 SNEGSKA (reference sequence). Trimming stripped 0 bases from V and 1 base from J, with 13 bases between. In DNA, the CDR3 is TGCAGTGCTAGAGATTGGGGGTCCGGATCCTACGAGCAGTACTTC. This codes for CSARDWGSGSYEQYF.

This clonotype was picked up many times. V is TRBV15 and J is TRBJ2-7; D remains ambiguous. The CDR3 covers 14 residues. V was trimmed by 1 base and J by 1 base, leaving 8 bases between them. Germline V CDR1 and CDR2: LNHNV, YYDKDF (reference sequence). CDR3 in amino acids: CATSRAKGSYEQYF. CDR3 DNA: TGTGCCACCAGCAGAGCAAAGGGTTCCTACGAGCAGTACTTC. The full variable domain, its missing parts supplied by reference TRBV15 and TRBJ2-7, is DAMVIQNPRYQVTQFGKPVTLSCSQTLNHNVMYWYQQKSSQAPKLLFHYYDKDFNNEADTPDNFQSRRPNTSFCFLDIRSPGLGDTAMYLCATSRAKGSYEQYFGPGTRLTVT.

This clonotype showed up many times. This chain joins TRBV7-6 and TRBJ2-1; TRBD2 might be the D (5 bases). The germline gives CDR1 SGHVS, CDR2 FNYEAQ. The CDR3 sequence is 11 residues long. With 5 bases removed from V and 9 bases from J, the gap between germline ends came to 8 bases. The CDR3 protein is CASSHRGEQFF. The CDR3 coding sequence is TGTGCCAGCAGCCACCGGGGTGAGCAGTTCTTC. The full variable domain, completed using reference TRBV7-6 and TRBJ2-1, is GAGVSQSPRYKVTKRGQDVALRCDPISGHVSLYWYRQALGQGPEFLTYFNYEAQQDKSGLPNDRFSAERPEGSISTLTIQRTEQRDSAMYRCASSHRGEQFFGPGTRLTVL.

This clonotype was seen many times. The CDR3 DNA follows: TGTGCCAGCAACGGGGAGAGCAATCAGCCCCAGCATTTT. Translated, it gives CASNGESNQPQHF. J is TRBJ1-5 and V is TRBV2; D ambiguous. CDR3 length: 13 residues. V lost 7 bases, J lost 1 base, and 8 bases lay in between. The germline V gene has CDR1 SNHLY and CDR2 FYNNEI. The full variable domain, completed using reference TRBV2 and TRBJ1-5, is EPEVTQTPSHQVTQMGQEVILRCVPISNHLYFYWYRQILGQKVEFLVSFYNNEISEKSEIFDDQFSVERPDGSNFTLKIRSTKLEDSAMYFCASNGESNQPQHFGDGTRLSIL.